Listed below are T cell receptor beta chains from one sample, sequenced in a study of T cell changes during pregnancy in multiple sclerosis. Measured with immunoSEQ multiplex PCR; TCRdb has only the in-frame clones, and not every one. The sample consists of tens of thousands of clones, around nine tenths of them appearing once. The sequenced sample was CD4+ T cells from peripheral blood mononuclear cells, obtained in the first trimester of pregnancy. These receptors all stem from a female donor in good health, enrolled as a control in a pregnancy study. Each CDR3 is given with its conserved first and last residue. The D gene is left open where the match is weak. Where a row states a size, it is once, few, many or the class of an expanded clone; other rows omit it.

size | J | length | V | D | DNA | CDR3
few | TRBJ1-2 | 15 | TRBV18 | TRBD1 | TGTGCCAGCTCACCAGACAGGGGGAATAACTATGGCTACACCTTC | CASSPDRGNNYGYTF
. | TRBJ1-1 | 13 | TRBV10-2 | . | TGCGCCAGCAGTACAGTCATGAACACTGAAGCTTTCTTT | CASSTVMNTEAFF
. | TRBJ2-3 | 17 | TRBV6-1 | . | TGTGCCAGCAGTGAAGCGAAATTTCGGCAGGGGTCAGATACGCAGTATTTT | CASSEAKFRQGSDTQYF
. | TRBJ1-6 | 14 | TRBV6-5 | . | TGTGCCAGCAGACTGGACAACACAAATTCACCCCTCCACTTT | CASRLDNTNSPLHF
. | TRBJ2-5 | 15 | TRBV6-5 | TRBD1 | TGTGCCAGCAGTTACCTGGGGACAGGGCCAGAGACCCAGTACTTC | CASSYLGTGPETQYF
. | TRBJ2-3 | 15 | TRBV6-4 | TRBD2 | TGTGCCAGCAGTGAGAGCGGGGGGGCTGCAGATACGCAGTATTTT | CASSESGGAADTQYF
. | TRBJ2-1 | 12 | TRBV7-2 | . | TGTGCCAGCAGCAGGGGAGGAGATGAGCAGTTCTTC | CASSRGGDEQFF
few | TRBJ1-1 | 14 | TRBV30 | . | TGTGCCTGGAGTACTAGCACGTTCGGCACTGAAGCTTTCTTT | CAWSTSTFGTEAFF
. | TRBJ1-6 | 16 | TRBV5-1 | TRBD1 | TGCGCCAGCAGCCCCCGGGACAGGACCCCTAATTCACCCCTCCACTTT | CASSPRDRTPNSPLHF
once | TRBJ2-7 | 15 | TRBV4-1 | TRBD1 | TGCGCCAGCAGCCAAGAGGGGACAGGGAGAGACGAGCAGTACTTC | CASSQEGTGRDEQYF
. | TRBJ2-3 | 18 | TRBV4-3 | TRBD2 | TGCGCCAGCAGCCAGTCACCCTCGGGACTAGCGAGCACAGATACGCAGTATTTT | CASSQSPSGLASTDTQYF